This entry features one T cell receptor beta chain sequence. This sample was included in a study of OX40 agonist ivuxolimab in advanced cancers. The CDR3 has 14 residues. V dropped 0 bases and J dropped 3; count of bases not matched to a gene: 0. In germline, CDR1 is SGHTS, CDR2 YDEGEE. Assay used: immunoSEQ multiplex PCR; TCRdb lists only in-frame clones, some missing. The table includes 20,000 to 25,000 clones, roughly 91% detected once. Specimen: CD4+ or CD8+ T cells sorted from blood, collected in a trial of the OX40 agonist ivuxolimab. The TCR originated in an adult with an advanced solid tumor such as melanoma, head and neck, liver or kidney cancer. The chain employs TRBV5-8 and TRBJ2-7; the match to TRBD1 covers 10 bases. CDR3 amino acids: CASSLGTGGYEQYF. The DNA for the CDR3 is TGTGCCAGCAGCTTGGGGACAGGGGGCTACGAGCAGTACTTC.